A single sample is the source of the 2 T cell receptor beta chains below, sequenced in a study of blood T cell repertoires in COVID-19. The data were produced by immunoSEQ multiplex PCR, yet TCRdb's version contains in-frame clones alone and is incomplete. Of 120,000 to 150,000 clones in the sample, around four fifths are singletons; the top ten hold 35% to 40%. Source material: peripheral blood. The receptor set was obtained from a human donor in a cohort sampled during active COVID-19.

The CDR3 is CASSLTSGGYYEQYF. The CDR3, as DNA: TGTGCCAGCAGCTTGACTAGCGGGGGGTACTACGAGCAGTACTTC. V gene TRBV7-3 combines with J gene TRBJ2-7; the match to TRBD2 covers 13 bases. CDR1 and CDR2 (germline): SGHTA, FQGTGA. This CDR3 has 15 residues. Trimming removed 3 bases from V and 3 bases from J; junction bases left unmatched: 2.

This clone has just a few counts. The V call is TRBV5-4, the J call TRBJ1-1; TRBD1 matches at 7 bases. CDR3 size: 15 residues. V lost 0 bases and J lost 1; bases outside the gene matches: 3. Germline CDR1 and CDR2: SGHNT and YYREEE (reference sequence). CDR3 in DNA: TGTGCCAGCAGCTTGGCAGGGGGTGGGAACACTGAAGCTTTCTTT. This encodes CASSLAGGGNTEAFF.